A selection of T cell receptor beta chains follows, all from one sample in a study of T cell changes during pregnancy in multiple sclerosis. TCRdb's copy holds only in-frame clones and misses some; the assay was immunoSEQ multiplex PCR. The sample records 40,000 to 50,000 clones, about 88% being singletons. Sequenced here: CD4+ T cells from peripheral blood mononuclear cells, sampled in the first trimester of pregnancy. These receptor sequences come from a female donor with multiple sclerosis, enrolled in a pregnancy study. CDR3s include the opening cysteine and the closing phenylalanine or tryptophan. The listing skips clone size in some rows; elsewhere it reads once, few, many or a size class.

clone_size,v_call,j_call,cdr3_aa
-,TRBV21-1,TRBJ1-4,CASSPLEGAREGFATNEKLFF
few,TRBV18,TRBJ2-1,CASSPRTGDYNEQFF
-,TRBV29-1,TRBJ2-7,CSVSNSGRARDEQYF
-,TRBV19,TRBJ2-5,CASSMDRLAGPKETQYF
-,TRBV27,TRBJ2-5,CASSSPGTRKETQYF
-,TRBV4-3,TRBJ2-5,CASSQTSVDTQYF
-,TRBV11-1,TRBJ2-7,CASSLRLADTYEQYF
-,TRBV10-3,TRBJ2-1,CAISDGSGSIYNEQFF
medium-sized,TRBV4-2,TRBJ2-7,CASSQDQIAGAEQYF
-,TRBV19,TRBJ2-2,CASTPGTGRKSGELFF
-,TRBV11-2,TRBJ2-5,CASSPWGGLQETQYF
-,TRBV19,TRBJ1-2,CASRDSGGAGGYTF
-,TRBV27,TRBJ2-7,CASSLQGGRQYF
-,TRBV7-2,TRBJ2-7,CASSLEVAGGNYYYEQYF
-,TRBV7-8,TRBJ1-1,CASSLVGQGFLAEAFF
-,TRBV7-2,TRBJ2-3,CASSLSQRGLTDTQYF
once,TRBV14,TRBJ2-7,CASRASGYGYEQYF
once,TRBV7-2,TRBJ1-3,CASSATGSGNTIYF
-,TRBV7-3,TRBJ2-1,CASSLTRDSYNEQFF
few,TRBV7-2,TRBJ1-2,CASSLGTASYGYTF
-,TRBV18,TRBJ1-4,CASSPSRNLNEKLFF
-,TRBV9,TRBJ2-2,CASSVGGGDTGELFF
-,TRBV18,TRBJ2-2,CASSPRQGVGTGELFF
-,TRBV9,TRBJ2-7,CASSVGLAGVYEQYF
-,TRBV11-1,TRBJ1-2,CASSLRGLNYGYTF
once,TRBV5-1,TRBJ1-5,CASSPGDRDSNQPQHF
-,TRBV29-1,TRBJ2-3,CSVEGGGAGVDTQYF
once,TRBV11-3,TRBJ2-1,CASSPGLAGRYNEQFF
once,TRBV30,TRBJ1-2,CAWSLLTGSNF
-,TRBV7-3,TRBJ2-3,CASSSKGQGAGWDTQYF
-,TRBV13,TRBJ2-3,CASSLGRGPTDTQYF
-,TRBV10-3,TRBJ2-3,CAISGDRGGGTDTQYF
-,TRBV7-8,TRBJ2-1,CASSLRTAGTSASNEQFF
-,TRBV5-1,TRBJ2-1,CASSLNSGPYNEQFF
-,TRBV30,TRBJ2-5,CAWSPGGSVETQYF
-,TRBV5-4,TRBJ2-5,CATRTSGSQETQYF
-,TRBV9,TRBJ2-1,CASSVVPGTSGSYNEQFF
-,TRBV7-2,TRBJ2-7,CASSLDYSYEQYF
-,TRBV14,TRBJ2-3,CASSQRTSGGDTQYF
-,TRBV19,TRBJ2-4,CASSILPGTSGLAKNIQYF
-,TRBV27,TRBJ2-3,CASSSPTSESTDTQYF
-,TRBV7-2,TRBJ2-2,CASSLRPLTGELFF
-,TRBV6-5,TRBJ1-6,CASSYSSGADNSPLHF
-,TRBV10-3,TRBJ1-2,CAISESVTGDYGYTF
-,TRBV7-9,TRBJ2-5,CASSRGLAGAYKETQYF
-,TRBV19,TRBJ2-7,CASSRLASSPYEQYF
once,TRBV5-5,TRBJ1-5,CASSLRTGPNQPQHF
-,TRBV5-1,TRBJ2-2,CASSLAGTSGRINTGELFF
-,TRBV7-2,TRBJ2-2,CASSPAGGINTGELFF
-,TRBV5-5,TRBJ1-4,CATGMGATNEKLFF
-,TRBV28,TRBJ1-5,CASSAYRGEGPQHF
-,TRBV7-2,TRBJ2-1,CASSLDNRGNEQFF
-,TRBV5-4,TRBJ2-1,CASSLEGGSAYNEQFF
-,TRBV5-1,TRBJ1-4,CASRAGQGADEKLFF
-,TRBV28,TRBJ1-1,CASRRANTEAFF
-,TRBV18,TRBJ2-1,CASSPPLPQMVYNEQFF
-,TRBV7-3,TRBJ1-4,CASSLHPQGKLFF
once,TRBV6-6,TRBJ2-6,CASRRDPGPGANVLTF
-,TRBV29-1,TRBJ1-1,CSGASQMNTEAFF